This T cell receptor (beta chain) was captured by sequencing in a study of neurological immune-mediated disorders. General observations from the study: CDR3 amino acid sequences of expanded clones were not shared across subjects, a result suggesting private repertoires in all groups. None of the features examined (clinical or MRI) was associated with the multiple sclerosis repertoire cluster.

The length of the CDR3 is 16 residues. The ends were cut back, 1 base at V and 1 base at J, with 11 bases in the middle. Germline-derived CDR1 and CDR2 are SGHDN and FVKESK. Synthesis of cDNA was carried out by template-switch 5'RACE. The reaction used 10-nucleotide random UMIs. TCRdb reprocessed the 5' RACE reads via MiXCR and lists one record per CDR3 protein. The sample lists about 55,000 distinct CDR3 sequences; around 3.5% were seen once. This clonotype was picked up many times. What it binds is not known. The sequence came from a man aged 55-75 years with multiple sclerosis. Source material: PBMCs. V usage is TRBV14 and J usage is TRBJ1-3, with D unclear. Here the CDR3 reads CASSQGGTGSGNTIYF. The CDR3 DNA reads TGTGCCAGCAGCCAAGGGGGAACTGGGTCTGGAAACACCATATATTTT.